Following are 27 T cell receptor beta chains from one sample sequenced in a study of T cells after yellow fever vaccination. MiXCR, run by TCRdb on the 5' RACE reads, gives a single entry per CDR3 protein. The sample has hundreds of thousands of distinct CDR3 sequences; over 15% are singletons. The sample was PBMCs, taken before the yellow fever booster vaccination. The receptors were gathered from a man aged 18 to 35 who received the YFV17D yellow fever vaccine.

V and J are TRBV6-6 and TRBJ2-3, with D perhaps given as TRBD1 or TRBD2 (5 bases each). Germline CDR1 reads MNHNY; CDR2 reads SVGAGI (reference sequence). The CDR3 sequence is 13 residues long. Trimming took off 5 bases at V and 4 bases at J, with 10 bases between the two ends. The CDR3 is CASSNKGPDTQYF. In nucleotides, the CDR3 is TGTGCCAGCAGTAACAAGGGACCAGATACGCAGTATTTT.

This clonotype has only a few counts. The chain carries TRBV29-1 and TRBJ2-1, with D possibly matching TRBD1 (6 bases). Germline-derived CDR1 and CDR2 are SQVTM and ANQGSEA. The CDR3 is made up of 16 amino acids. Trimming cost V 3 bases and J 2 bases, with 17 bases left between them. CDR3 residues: CSVESTRGSTYNEQFF. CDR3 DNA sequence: TGCAGCGTTGAGTCCACCAGGGGATCCACCTACAATGAGCAGTTCTTC.

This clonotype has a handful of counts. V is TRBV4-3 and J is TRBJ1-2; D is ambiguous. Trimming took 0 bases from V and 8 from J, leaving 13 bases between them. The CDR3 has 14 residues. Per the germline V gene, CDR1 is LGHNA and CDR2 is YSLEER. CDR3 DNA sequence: TGCGCCAGCAGCCAAGATACGGGGTATAGAGGCTACACCTTC. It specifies CASSQDTGYRGYTF.

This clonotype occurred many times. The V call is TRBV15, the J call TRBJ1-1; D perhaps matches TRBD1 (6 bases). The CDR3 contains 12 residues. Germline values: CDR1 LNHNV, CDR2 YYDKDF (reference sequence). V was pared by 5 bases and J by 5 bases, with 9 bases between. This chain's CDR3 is CATSGGQTEAFF. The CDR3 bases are TGTGCCACCAGCGGGGGCCAAACTGAAGCTTTCTTT.

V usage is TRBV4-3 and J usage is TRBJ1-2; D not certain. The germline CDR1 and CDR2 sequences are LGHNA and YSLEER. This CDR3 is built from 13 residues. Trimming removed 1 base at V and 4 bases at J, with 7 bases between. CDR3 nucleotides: TGCGCCAGCAGCCAAGGGAGGTCCTATGGCTACACCTTC. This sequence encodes CASSQGRSYGYTF.

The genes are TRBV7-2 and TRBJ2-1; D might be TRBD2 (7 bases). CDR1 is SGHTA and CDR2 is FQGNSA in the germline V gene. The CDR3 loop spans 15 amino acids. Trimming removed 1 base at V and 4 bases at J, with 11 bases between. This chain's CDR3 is CASSLVGGAYNEQFF. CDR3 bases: TGTGCCAGCAGCTTAGTGGGGGGGGCGTACAATGAGCAGTTCTTC. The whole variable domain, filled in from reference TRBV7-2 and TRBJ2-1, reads GAGVSQSPSNKVTEKGKDVELRCDPISGHTALYWYRQSLGQGLEFLIYFQGNSAPDKSGLPSDRFSAERTGGSVSTLTIQRTQQEDSAVYLCASSLVGGAYNEQFFGPGTRLTVL.

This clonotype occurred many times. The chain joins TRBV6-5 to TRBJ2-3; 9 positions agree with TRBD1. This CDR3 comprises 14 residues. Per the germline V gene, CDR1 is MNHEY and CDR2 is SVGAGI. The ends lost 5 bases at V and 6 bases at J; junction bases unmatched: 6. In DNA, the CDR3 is TGTGCCAGCAGTCGCACAGGGGGCGTCGATACGCAGTATTTT. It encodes CASSRTGGVDTQYF.

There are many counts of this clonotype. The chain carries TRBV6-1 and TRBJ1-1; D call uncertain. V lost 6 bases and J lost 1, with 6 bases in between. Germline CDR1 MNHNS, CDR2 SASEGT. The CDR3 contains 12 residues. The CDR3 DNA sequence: TGTGCCAGCAGGTCGGCGAACACTGAAGCTTTCTTT. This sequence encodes CASRSANTEAFF.

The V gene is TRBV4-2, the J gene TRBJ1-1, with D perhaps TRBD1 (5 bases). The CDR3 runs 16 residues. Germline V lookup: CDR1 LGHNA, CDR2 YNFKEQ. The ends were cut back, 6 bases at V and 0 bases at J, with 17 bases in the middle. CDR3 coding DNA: TGTGCCAGCAGGCCTGAACCGGGGCGGATGAACACTGAAGCTTTCTTT. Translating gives CASRPEPGRMNTEAFF.

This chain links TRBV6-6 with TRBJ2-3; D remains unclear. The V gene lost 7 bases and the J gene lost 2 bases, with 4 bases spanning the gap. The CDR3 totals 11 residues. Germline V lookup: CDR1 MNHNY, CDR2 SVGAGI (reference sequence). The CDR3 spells CASTFTDTQYF. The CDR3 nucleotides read TGTGCCAGCACCTTCACAGATACGCAGTATTTT.

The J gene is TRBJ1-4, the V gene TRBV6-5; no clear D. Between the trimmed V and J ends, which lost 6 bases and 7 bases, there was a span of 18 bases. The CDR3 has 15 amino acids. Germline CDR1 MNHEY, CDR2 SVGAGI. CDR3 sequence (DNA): TGTGCCAGCAGGACCACCAGTAGCTTGAGTGAAAAACTGTTTTTT. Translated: CASRTTSSLSEKLFF.

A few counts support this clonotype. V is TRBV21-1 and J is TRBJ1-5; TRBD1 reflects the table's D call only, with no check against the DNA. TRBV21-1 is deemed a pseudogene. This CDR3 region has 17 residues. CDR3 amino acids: CASSKERDRYSNQPQHF. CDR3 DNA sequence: TGTGCCAGCAGCAAAGAACGGGACAGATATAGCAATCAGCCCCAGCATTTT.

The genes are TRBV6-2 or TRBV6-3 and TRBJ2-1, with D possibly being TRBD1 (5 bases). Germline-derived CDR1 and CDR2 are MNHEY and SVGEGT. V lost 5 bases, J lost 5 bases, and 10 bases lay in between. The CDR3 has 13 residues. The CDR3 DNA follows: TGTGCCAGCAGTAATACAGGTAACAATGAGCAGTTCTTC. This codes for CASSNTGNNEQFF.

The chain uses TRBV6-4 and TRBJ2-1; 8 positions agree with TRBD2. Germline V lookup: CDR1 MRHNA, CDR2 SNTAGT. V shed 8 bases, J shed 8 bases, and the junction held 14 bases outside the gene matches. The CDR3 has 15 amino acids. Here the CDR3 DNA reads TGTGCCAGCGCTCTCACGGGGGGGTCTGGGGATGAGCAGTTCTTC. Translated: CASALTGGSGDEQFF.

The CDR3 spells CASSLGGRAETQYF. In DNA form, the CDR3 reads TGTGCCAGCAGCTTAGGAGGGAGGGCGGAGACCCAGTACTTC. The gene calls are TRBV7-9 and TRBJ2-5, with TRBD2 matching 7 bases. The junction had 4 bases not matched to a gene; V was cut back by 1 base and J by 5 bases. This CDR3 region has 14 residues. The germline V gene encodes CDR1 SEHNR and CDR2 FQNEAQ (reference sequence).

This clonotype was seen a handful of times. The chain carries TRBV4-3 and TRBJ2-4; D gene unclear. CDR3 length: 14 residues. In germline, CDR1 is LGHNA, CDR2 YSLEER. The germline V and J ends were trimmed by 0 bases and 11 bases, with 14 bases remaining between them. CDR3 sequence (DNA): TGCGCCAGCAGCCAAGAGTCAGGCCTCCTAGTTCAGTACTTC. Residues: CASSQESGLLVQYF.

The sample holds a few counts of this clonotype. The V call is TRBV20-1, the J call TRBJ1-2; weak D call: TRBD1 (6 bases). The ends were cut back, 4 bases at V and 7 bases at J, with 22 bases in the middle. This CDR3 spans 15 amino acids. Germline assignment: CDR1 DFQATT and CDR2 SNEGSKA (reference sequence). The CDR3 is CSANAFQRGVGGYTF. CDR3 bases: TGCAGTGCTAATGCATTTCAAAGGGGGGTGGGTGGCTACACCTTC.

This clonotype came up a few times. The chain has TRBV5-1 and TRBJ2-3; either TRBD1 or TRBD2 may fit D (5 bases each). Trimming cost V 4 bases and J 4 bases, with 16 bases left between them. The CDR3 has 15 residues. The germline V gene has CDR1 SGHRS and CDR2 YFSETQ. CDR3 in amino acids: CASSRGTQFPDTQYF. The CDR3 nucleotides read TGCGCCAGCAGCCGAGGGACGCAGTTCCCAGATACGCAGTATTTT.

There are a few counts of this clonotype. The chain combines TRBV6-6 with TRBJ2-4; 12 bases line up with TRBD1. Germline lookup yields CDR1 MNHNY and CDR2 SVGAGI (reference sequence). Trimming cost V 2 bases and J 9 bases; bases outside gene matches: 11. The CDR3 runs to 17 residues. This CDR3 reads CASSYPGTGGSLVIQYF. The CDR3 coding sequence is TGTGCCAGCAGTTACCCCGGGACAGGGGGCAGTTTAGTCATTCAGTACTTC.

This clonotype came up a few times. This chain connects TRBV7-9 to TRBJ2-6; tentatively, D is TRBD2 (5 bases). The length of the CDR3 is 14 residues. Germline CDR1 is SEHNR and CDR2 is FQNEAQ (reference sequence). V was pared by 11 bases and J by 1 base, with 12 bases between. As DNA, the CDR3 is TGTGCCGCTCGGGGTTGGTCTGGGGCCAACGTCCTGACTTTC. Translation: CAARGWSGANVLTF. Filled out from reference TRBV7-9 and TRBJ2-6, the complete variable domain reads DTGVSQNPRHKITKRGQNVTFRCDPISEHNRLYWYRQTLGQGPEFLTYFQNEAQLEKSRLLSDRFSAERPKGSFSTLEIQRTEQGDSAMYLCAARGWSGANVLTFGAGSRLTVL.

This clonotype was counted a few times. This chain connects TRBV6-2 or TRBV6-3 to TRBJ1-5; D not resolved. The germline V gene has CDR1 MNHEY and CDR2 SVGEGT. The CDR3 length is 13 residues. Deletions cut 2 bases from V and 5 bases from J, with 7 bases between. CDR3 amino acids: CASSYPGYQPQHF. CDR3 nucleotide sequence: TGTGCCAGCAGTTACCCGGGTTATCAGCCCCAGCATTTT.

CDR3 in amino acids: CASSSSAMRGNTIYF. CDR3 bases: TGTGCCAGCAGTTCCTCGGCGATGCGTGGAAACACCATATATTTT. The chain has TRBV12-3 or TRBV12-4 and TRBJ1-3; D unresolved. Between the trimmed V and J ends, which lost 4 bases and 3 bases, there was a span of 13 bases. This CDR3 comprises 15 residues.

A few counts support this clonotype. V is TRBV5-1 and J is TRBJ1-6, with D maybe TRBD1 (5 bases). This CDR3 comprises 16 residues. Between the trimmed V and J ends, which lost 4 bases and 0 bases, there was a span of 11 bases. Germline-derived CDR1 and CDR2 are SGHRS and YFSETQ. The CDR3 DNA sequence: TGCGCCAGCAGCGGAGAGGGGAGCTCCTATAATTCACCCCTCCACTTT. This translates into CASSGEGSSYNSPLHF.

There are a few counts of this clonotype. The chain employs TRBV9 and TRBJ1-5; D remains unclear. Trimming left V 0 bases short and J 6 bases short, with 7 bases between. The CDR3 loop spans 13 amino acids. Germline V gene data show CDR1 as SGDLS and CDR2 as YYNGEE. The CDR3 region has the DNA TGTGCCAGCAGCGTAGGTGGGGTTCAGCCCCAGCATTTT. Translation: CASSVGGVQPQHF.

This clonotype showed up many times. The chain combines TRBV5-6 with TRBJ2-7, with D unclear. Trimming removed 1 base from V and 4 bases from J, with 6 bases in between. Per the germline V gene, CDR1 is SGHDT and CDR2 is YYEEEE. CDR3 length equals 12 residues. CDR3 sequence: CASSLRDYEQYF. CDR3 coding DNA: TGTGCCAGCAGCTTGAGAGATTACGAGCAGTACTTC.

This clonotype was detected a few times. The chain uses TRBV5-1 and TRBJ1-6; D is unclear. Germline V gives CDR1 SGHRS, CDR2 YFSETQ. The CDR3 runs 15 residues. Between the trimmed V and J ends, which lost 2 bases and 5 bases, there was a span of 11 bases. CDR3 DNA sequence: TGCGCCAGCAGCTTCGACCGCCTGGATAATTCACCCCTCCACTTT. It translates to CASSFDRLDNSPLHF.

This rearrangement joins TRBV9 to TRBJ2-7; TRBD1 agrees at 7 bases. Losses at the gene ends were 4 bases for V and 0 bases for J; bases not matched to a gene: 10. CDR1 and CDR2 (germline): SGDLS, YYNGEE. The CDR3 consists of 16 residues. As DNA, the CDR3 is TGTGCCAGCAGCTCACCCCGGGACAGAAGCTCCTACGAGCAGTACTTC. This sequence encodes CASSSPRDRSSYEQYF. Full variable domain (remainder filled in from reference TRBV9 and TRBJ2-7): DSGVTQTPKHLITATGQRVTLRCSPRSGDLSVYWYQQSLDQGLQFLIQYYNGEERAKGNILERFSAQQFPDLHSELNLSSLELGDSALYFCASSSPRDRSSYEQYFGPGTRLTVT.